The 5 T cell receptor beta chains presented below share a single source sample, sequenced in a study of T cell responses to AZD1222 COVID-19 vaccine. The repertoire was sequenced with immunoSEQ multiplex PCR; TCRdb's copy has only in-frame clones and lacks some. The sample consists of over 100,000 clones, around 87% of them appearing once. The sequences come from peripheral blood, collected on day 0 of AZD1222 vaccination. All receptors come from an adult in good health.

The CDR3 protein is CASSPRGGGYNEQFF. CDR3 in DNA: TGTGCCAGCAGCCCTCGGGGGGGCGGTTACAATGAGCAGTTCTTC. V gene TRBV3-1 (or the pseudogene TRBV3-2) combines with J gene TRBJ2-1, with TRBD2 matching over 8 bases. Germline V gene sequence: CDR1 LGHDT, CDR2 YNNKEL (reference sequence). The CDR3 covers 15 residues. J was trimmed by 4 bases and V by 4 bases; bases with no gene match: 6.

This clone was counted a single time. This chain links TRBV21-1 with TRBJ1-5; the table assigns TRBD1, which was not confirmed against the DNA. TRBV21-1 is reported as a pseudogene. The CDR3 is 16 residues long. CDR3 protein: CASTDGTPKRNQPQHF. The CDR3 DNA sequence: TGTGCCAGCACGGACGGGACACCAAAACGCAATCAGCCCCAGCATTTT.

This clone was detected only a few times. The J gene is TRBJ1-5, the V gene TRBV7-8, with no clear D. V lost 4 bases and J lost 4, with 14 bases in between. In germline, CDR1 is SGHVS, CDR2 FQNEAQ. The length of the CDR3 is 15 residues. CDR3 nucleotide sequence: TGTGCCAGCAGCTCCTACCGCGGTGGTAATCAGCCCCAGCATTTT. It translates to CASSSYRGGNQPQHF.

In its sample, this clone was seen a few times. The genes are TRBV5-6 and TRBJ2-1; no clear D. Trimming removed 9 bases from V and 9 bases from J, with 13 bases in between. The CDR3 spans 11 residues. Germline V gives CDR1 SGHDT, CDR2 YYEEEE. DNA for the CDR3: TGTGCCACCACGGTGGGTGGTGAGCAGTTCTTC. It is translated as CATTVGGEQFF. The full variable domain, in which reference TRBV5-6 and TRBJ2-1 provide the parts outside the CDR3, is DAGVTQSPTHLIKTRGQQVTLRCSPKSGHDTVSWYQQALGQGPQFIFQYYEEEERQRGNFPDRFSGHQFPNYSSELNVNALLLGDSALYLCATTVGGEQFFGPGTRLTVL.

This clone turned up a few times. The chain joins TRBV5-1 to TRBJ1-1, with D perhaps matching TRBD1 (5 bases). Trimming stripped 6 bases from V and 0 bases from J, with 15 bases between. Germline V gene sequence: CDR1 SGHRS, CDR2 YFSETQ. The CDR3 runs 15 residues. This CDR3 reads CASTFGGTLNTEAFF. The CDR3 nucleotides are TGCGCCAGCACCTTTGGGGGGACCCTGAACACTGAAGCTTTCTTT.